The 31 T cell receptor beta chains below come from one sample, sequenced in a study of blood T cell repertoires in COVID-19. Clones were sequenced by immunoSEQ multiplex PCR, and TCRdb holds only the in-frame ones, with some missing. The data hold approximately 150,000 clones, with approximately 91% observed a single time. The sample was peripheral blood. The receptor source for this set is a man aged 18 to 29 with COVID-19, enrolled during active disease.

The rearrangement joins TRBV6-6 to TRBJ2-2, with 10 bases fitting TRBD2. Germline values: CDR1 MNHNY, CDR2 SVGAGI (reference sequence). The length of the CDR3 is 15 residues. After removal of 6 bases from V and 11 bases from J, the junction contained 12 bases not matched to a gene. The CDR3 bases are TGTGCCAGCAGCCTACTAGCGGGGCCCGATAGTGAGCTGTTTTTT. This translates into CASSLLAGPDSELFF.

The chain has TRBV7-3 and TRBJ1-2, with 7 bases identical to TRBD1. The CDR3 contains 13 residues. Germline CDR1 and CDR2: SGHTA and FQGTGA. Losses at the gene ends were 4 bases for V and 5 bases for J; bases not matched to a gene: 4. CDR3 region: CASSSQTGYGYTF. In nucleotides, the CDR3 is TGTGCCAGCAGCTCACAGACAGGGTATGGCTACACCTTC.

This clone was detected only once. The chain links TRBV5-1 to TRBJ2-3; possible D gene TRBD2, 6 bases. The CDR3 runs 15 residues. From germline, CDR1 is SGHRS and CDR2 YFSETQ. V lost 1 base and J lost 2, with 11 bases in between. Written as DNA, the CDR3 is TGCGCCAGCAGCTTGACGGGAGCATTCACAGATACGCAGTATTTT. Protein: CASSLTGAFTDTQYF.

V is TRBV25-1 and J is TRBJ2-7; D may be TRBD2 (5 bases). V was shortened by 1 base and J by 4 bases, with 14 bases between the two germline ends. The CDR3 contains 15 residues. The germline V gene encodes CDR1 MGHDK and CDR2 SYGVNS. Here the CDR3 reads CASSESGWWTYEQYF. CDR3 DNA: TGTGCCAGCAGTGAATCGGGTTGGTGGACTTACGAGCAGTACTTC.

This clone was seen once. The CDR3 spells CASSFGGHWDQPQHF. CDR3 in DNA: TGTGCCAGCAGTTTTGGGGGCCACTGGGATCAGCCCCAGCATTTT. The V call is TRBV28, the J call TRBJ1-5; maybe TRBD1 (6 bases). V dropped 3 bases and J dropped 5 bases, with 14 bases sitting between them. CDR1 is MDHEN, CDR2 SYDVKM, per germline. The CDR3 has 15 residues. Full variable domain (missing parts from reference TRBV28 and TRBJ1-5): DVKVTQSSRYLVKRTGEKVFLECVQDMDHENMFWYRQDPGLGLRLIYFSYDVKMKEKGDIPEGYSVSREKKERFSLILESASTNQTSMYLCASSFGGHWDQPQHFGDGTRLSIL.

J is TRBJ2-5 and V is TRBV7-9; D possibly corresponds to TRBD1 (6 bases). The CDR3 loop spans 15 amino acids. Trimming removed 4 bases from V and 5 bases from J, with 17 bases in between. From germline, CDR1 is SEHNR and CDR2 FQNEAQ (reference sequence). CDR3 sequence (DNA): TGTGCCAGCAGCTCCCGGGACACGGAACGGGAGACCCAGTACTTC. The encoded protein is CASSSRDTERETQYF.

The V call is TRBV18, the J call TRBJ2-1; 8 bases line up with TRBD2. The germline CDR1 and CDR2 sequences are KGHSH and LQKENI. Trimming removed 3 bases from V and 1 base from J; junction bases left unmatched: 11. The CDR3 contains 18 residues. For the CDR3, the DNA is TGTGCCAGCTCACCTAATCTAGCGGGCCAAAATTCCTACAATGAGCAGTTCTTC. Its protein product is CASSPNLAGQNSYNEQFF.

The chain uses TRBV7-2 and TRBJ2-7; 7 bases are a match to TRBD2. This CDR3 spans 15 amino acids. The junction had 6 bases not matched to a gene; V was cut back by 2 bases and J by 2 bases. Germline lookup yields CDR1 SGHTA and CDR2 FQGNSA. The CDR3 loop reads CASSLSGTRAYEQYF. The CDR3 nucleotides read TGTGCCAGCAGCTTAAGCGGGACTCGGGCCTACGAGCAGTACTTC.

V usage is TRBV19 and J usage is TRBJ1-5, with 7 bases lining up with TRBD1. J was trimmed by 2 bases and V by 4 bases; bases with no gene match: 11. This CDR3 has 17 residues. Germline V lookup: CDR1 LNHDA, CDR2 SQIVND (reference sequence). DNA for the CDR3: TGTGCCAGTAGTACATTACATAGGGGGCGAGGCAATCAGCCCCAGCATTTT. This translates into CASSTLHRGRGNQPQHF.

The rearrangement links TRBV9 to TRBJ2-1, with D uncertain. The V end was cut by 3 bases, the J end by 0 bases, with 13 bases between. Germline V gives CDR1 SGDLS, CDR2 YYNGEE. This CDR3 region has 16 residues. CDR3 residues: CASSASSLSSYNEQFF. The CDR3 bases are TGTGCCAGCAGCGCCTCATCACTGAGCTCCTACAATGAGCAGTTCTTC. The full variable domain, rest sourced from reference TRBV9 and TRBJ2-1, is DSGVTQTPKHLITATGQRVTLRCSPRSGDLSVYWYQQSLDQGLQFLIQYYNGEERAKGNILERFSAQQFPDLHSELNLSSLELGDSALYFCASSASSLSSYNEQFFGPGTRLTVL.

This chain links TRBV19 with TRBJ2-1, with 11 bases aligning to TRBD2. CDR1 is LNHDA and CDR2 is SQIVND in the germline V gene (reference sequence). The trim removed 9 bases at V and 0 bases at J, leaving 1 base unmatched. The CDR3 runs to 14 residues. CDR3 in DNA: TGTGCCAGGGGACTAGCGGACTCCTACAATGAGCAGTTCTTC. This gives the protein CARGLADSYNEQFF.

V usage is TRBV9 and J usage is TRBJ2-1; D ambiguous. Looked up from germline, CDR1 is SGDLS and CDR2 is YYNGEE. The V gene lost 0 bases and the J gene lost 8 bases, with 9 bases spanning the gap. The CDR3 totals 13 residues. CDR3 nucleotides: TGTGCCAGCAGCGTAGGCCCTACCTATGAGCAGTTCTTC. This codes for CASSVGPTYEQFF.

The rearrangement joins TRBV5-1 to TRBJ2-1; D possibly corresponds to TRBD1 (5 bases). Per germline, CDR1 SGHRS and CDR2 YFSETQ. Trimming took off 4 bases at V and 4 bases at J, with 18 bases between the two ends. This CDR3 comprises 16 residues. The CDR3 DNA sequence: TGCGCCAGCAGCGCCCGAAACTATGGGGCTTACAATGAGCAGTTCTTC. This encodes CASSARNYGAYNEQFF.

The rearrangement joins TRBV11-2 to TRBJ1-1, with D maybe TRBD1 (5 bases). The CDR3 spans 12 residues. V was cut by 4 bases and J by 9 bases, with 12 bases left in between. CDR1 is SGHAT, CDR2 FQNNGV, per germline. The CDR3 reads CASSSGLYKAFF. In nucleotides, the CDR3 is TGTGCCAGCAGCTCGGGACTTTACAAAGCTTTCTTT.

V and J are TRBV7-2 and TRBJ1-5, with 7 bases aligning to TRBD1. The CDR3 consists of 15 residues. J was trimmed by 3 bases and V by 2 bases; bases with no gene match: 4. The germline V gene encodes CDR1 SGHTA and CDR2 FQGNSA. CDR3 nucleotides: TGTGCCAGCAGCTTAACAGGGGCCCTCAATCAGCCCCAGCATTTT. It is translated as CASSLTGALNQPQHF.

This chain's CDR3 is CASSVGLAGETDTQYF. The CDR3 coding sequence is TGTGCCAGCAGTGTGGGACTAGCGGGAGAAACAGATACGCAGTATTTT. This chain uses TRBV2 with TRBJ2-3; 14 positions match TRBD2. Germline assignment: CDR1 SNHLY and CDR2 FYNNEI. This CDR3 has 16 amino acids. The trim removed 4 bases at V and 3 bases at J, leaving 3 bases unmatched.

The chain couples TRBV19 to TRBJ1-2; no reliable D call. V was cut by 3 bases and J by 3 bases, with 8 bases left in between. Germline V gene data show CDR1 as LNHDA and CDR2 as SQIVND (reference sequence). This CDR3 spans 13 amino acids. The CDR3 DNA sequence: TGTGCCAGTAGTATCACAATTTACTATGGCTACACCTTC. It encodes CASSITIYYGYTF.

The chain combines TRBV2 with TRBJ1-2, with 10 bases fitting TRBD1. V gave up 6 bases and J gave up 4 bases; unmatched junction bases: 8. The CDR3 is 15 amino acids. Germline CDR1 SNHLY, CDR2 FYNNEI. The CDR3 bases are TGTGCCAGCAGGTCCCGGGACAGGGGAGTCTATGGCTACACCTTC. Amino acid sequence: CASRSRDRGVYGYTF.

As to this clone: At one end, the junction sequence differs from germline, possibly due to a read error. The rearrangement links TRBV28 to TRBJ1-4; 7 bases align to TRBD1. Germline lookup yields CDR1 MDHEN and CDR2 SYDVKM. This CDR3 spans 15 amino acids. The CDR3 DNA follows: TGTGCCAGCAGTTTGATGAGACAGGGCGTTGAAAAACTGCTTTTT. Translation: CASSLMRQGVEKLLF.

The chain carries TRBV27 and TRBJ1-2; 9 bases agree with TRBD1. Per germline, CDR1 MNHEY and CDR2 SMNVEV (reference sequence). The CDR3 length is 15 residues. V shed 4 bases, J shed 6 bases, and the junction held 9 bases outside the gene matches. The CDR3 loop is CASSSRTGVPNGYTF. The CDR3 DNA reads as TGTGCCAGCAGTTCCAGGACAGGGGTCCCTAATGGCTACACCTTC.

The chain is built from TRBV5-5 and TRBJ1-2, with unresolved D. Germline CDR1 SGHKS, CDR2 YYEKEE (reference sequence). Deletions cut 1 base from V and 4 bases from J, with 8 bases between. The length of the CDR3 is 13 residues. The CDR3 sequence is CASSLSRSYGYTF. For the CDR3, the DNA is TGTGCCAGCAGCTTGTCGAGGTCCTATGGCTACACCTTC.

The genes are TRBV28 and TRBJ1-6, with 9 bases identical to TRBD1. Germline values: CDR1 MDHEN, CDR2 SYDVKM. This CDR3 is 14 amino acids long. After removal of 6 bases from V and 7 bases from J, the junction contained 4 bases not matched to a gene. DNA of the CDR3: TGTGCCAGCAGCTGGACAGGGGTCAATTCACCCCTCCACTTT. It codes for CASSWTGVNSPLHF.

This chain joins TRBV4-1 and TRBJ2-7, with 7 bases that match TRBD2. This CDR3 region has 18 residues. Germline values: CDR1 MGHRA, CDR2 YSYEKL. Trimming removed 2 bases from V and 3 bases from J; junction bases left unmatched: 16. CDR3 amino acids: CASSQPYGLGEGRYEQYF. CDR3 DNA sequence: TGCGCCAGCAGCCAACCGTATGGGCTAGGGGAGGGCCGCTACGAGCAGTACTTC.

The genes are TRBV18 and TRBJ2-4; no firm D call. Per the germline V gene, CDR1 is KGHSH and CDR2 is LQKENI. Trimming took 5 bases from V and 0 from J, leaving 11 bases between them. The CDR3 runs to 15 residues. CDR3 bases: TGTGCCAGCTCATCCCGAGGCGAAGCCAAAAACATTCAGTACTTC. It specifies CASSSRGEAKNIQYF.

CDR3 sequence reads: CASSSEVSVARFVEQYF. The CDR3 coding sequence is TGTGCCAGCAGCTCGGAGGTCTCCGTCGCGCGGTTCGTCGAGCAGTACTTC. The rearrangement uses TRBV7-9 and TRBJ2-7; a weak D match, TRBD2 (5 bases). V lost 4 bases and J 6 bases, leaving 25 bases between the germline ends. The CDR3 contains 17 residues. Germline values: CDR1 SEHNR, CDR2 FQNEAQ (reference sequence).

CDR3 DNA sequence: TGTGCCAGCAGCCCGCCCGCTAGTAGAGGCAATGAGCAGTTCTTC. Translation gives CASSPPASRGNEQFF. This chain uses TRBV28 with TRBJ2-1; no reliable D call. This CDR3 region has 15 residues. The ends were cut back, 6 bases at V and 6 bases at J, with 18 bases in the middle. From germline, CDR1 is MDHEN and CDR2 SYDVKM.

This clone was observed a single time. The chain links TRBV11-3 to TRBJ1-5; no clear D. Germline lookup yields CDR1 SGHNT and CDR2 YENEEA. The germline V and J ends were trimmed by 1 base and 1 base, with 14 bases remaining between them. The CDR3 sequence is 17 residues long. The CDR3 DNA reads TGTGCCAGCAGCTTAGTCTTGGGCGACAAGAGCAATCAGCCCCAGCATTTT. Amino acid sequence: CASSLVLGDKSNQPQHF.

The V gene is TRBV4-3, the J gene TRBJ1-1; the D is unclear. V lost 5 bases and J lost 0, with 10 bases in between. CDR3 length: 14 amino acids. Per the germline V gene, CDR1 is LGHNA and CDR2 is YSLEER. The CDR3 is CASSSRHLNTEAFF. CDR3 in DNA: TGCGCCAGCAGCTCCCGACACTTGAACACTGAAGCTTTCTTT.

J is TRBJ2-3 and V is TRBV9; D gene unclear. CDR3 length equals 13 residues. From germline, CDR1 is SGDLS and CDR2 YYNGEE. The ends were cut back, 4 bases at V and 4 bases at J, with 10 bases in the middle. CDR3: CASSRSVADTQYF. The CDR3 DNA sequence: TGTGCCAGCAGCCGGTCGGTCGCAGATACGCAGTATTTT.

The chain uses TRBV27 and TRBJ1-3; possibly TRBD1 for D (6 bases). V was clipped by 11 bases and J by 4 bases, with 18 bases between them. CDR1 MNHEY and CDR2 SMNVEV come from the germline V gene (reference sequence). This CDR3 has 14 residues. Here the CDR3 reads CAQSRGSNGNTIYF. As DNA, the CDR3 is TGTGCCCAATCCAGGGGATCGAACGGAAACACCATATATTTT.

DNA for the CDR3: TGTGCCACCGACAGCTATAGGAGACAGGGAGAGACTGAAGCTTTCTTT. Protein: CATDSYRRQGETEAFF. The chain couples TRBV28 to TRBJ1-1, with 7 bases identical to TRBD1. V lost 10 bases to trimming and J lost 5 bases; unmatched junction nucleotides: 19. Germline V lookup: CDR1 MDHEN, CDR2 SYDVKM. CDR3 length equals 16 residues.